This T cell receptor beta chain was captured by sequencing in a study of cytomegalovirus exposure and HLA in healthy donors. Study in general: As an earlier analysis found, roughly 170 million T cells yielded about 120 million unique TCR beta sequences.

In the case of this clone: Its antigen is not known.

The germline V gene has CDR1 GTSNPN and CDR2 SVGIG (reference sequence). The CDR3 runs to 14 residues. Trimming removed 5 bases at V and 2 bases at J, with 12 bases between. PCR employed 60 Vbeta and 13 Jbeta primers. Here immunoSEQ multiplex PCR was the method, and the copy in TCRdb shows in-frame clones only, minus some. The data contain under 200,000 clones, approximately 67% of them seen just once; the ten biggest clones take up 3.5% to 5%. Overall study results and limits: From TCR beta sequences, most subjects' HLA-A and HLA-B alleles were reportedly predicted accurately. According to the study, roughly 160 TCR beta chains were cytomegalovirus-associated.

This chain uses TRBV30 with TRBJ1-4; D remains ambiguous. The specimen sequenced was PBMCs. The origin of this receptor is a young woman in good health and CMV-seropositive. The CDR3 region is CAWARGLTNEKLFF. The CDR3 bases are TGTGCCTGGGCTCGGGGTTTGACTAATGAAAAACTGTTTTTT.